Listed below are T cell receptor beta chains from one sample, sequenced in a study of cytomegalovirus exposure and HLA in healthy donors. Data came from immunoSEQ multiplex PCR; TCRdb stores just in-frame clones and leaves some out. The table records more than 90,000 clones, roughly 85% of them present only once. The sample consisted of PBMCs. These receptor sequences come from a man between 25 and 39 years old in good health and CMV-seronegative. CDR3s include the opening cysteine and the closing phenylalanine or tryptophan.

>TRBV28
CAVNPGQGADEQYF
>TRBV30
CAWSATGLGNTIYF
>TRBV5-4
CASSKTGEETQYF
>TRBV6-5
CASSPSGGAFKPQHF
>TRBV19
CASKTVLNTEAFF
>TRBV5-6
CASSWRGQGQPQHF
>TRBV28
CASRSGTRPYNEQFF
>TRBV4-2
CASSQTGGQETQYF
>TRBV6-5
CASSRTGGTGELFF
>TRBV19
CASQGVPRAGLAKNIQYF
>TRBV27
CASSPYPGLAFEQYF
>TRBV2
CAGKSGQGSTEAFF
>TRBV6-5
CASSRRQGGIAGYTF
>TRBV7-9
CASSPSLEQYF
>TRBV19
CASSNKAGVYEQYF
>TRBV7-9
CASSAEETQYF
>TRBV28
CASSPPGGGAIYEQYF
>TRBV5-1
CASSLRRDSSEQYF
>TRBV19
CASSIDQENTGELFF
>TRBV27
CASSLSGSSYNEQFF
>TRBV28
CASSLGLAGGRYNEQFF
>TRBV5-1
CASSPVSPNSEAFF
>TRBV7-3
CASSSTSGRFTDTQYF
>TRBV5-1
CASSLGATMWGLTTYEQYF
>TRBV5-6
CASSLGTGLSNQPQHF
>TRBV18
CASSPGTGGANGYTF
>TRBV27
CASSPGGPSPYEQYF
>TRBV9
CASSAGLAEAFPLEQYF
>TRBV6-5
CASRMDRGSNQPQHF
>TRBV10-3
CATPDAAKCEQYF
>TRBV28
CASSLSGGTEAFF
>TRBV11-3
CASSLAGYFDEQFF
>TRBV5-4
CASSSGGTAVSTGNTIYF
>TRBV18
CASSPPTGGTQYF
>TRBV28
CASSFLRDRYEQYF
>TRBV4-2
CASSWRRDTGELFF
>TRBV10-3
CAISEQGAYEQYF
>TRBV6-1
CASSGTDSSFQHF
>TRBV4-1
CASSNSWQGKNYEQYF
>TRBV11-3
CASSSAGTPTDTQYF
>TRBV28
CASSLSHTGLYEQYF
>TRBV25-1
CASSDSAGEGGEQFF
>TRBV9
CASSVISGHTGELFF
>TRBV7-9
CASSWGETNTEAFF
>TRBV4-1
CASSQDQGAGDGLDIQYF
>TRBV29-1
CSGTVNLNTEAFF
>TRBV28
CASSSTGGSNYGYTF
>TRBV10-3
CAISDRQGYTDTQYF
>TRBV30
CAWSESILRVLSGNTIYF